This T cell receptor (beta chain) emerged from a study of CD8+ T cells in alopecia areata. Study conclusions and caveats: Alphabeta T cells residing in normal skin are also sequenced in scalp samples. Relative to normal scalp, lesional scalp, especially alopecia totalis/universalis, showed higher clonality. Among patients, TCR sharing was less clear than in mice, a difference possibly due in part to HLA diversity in the patient population.

This clone was recorded once. Antigen specificity is unknown. RNA extraction was followed by reverse transcription into cDNA, which acted as the sequencing template. The table came from immunoSEQ multiplex PCR; TCRdb's copy has only in-frame clones and leaves some out. The repertoire holds some 150,000 clones, about three fifths seen once, with 35% to 40% in the top ten. The V gene end was trimmed by 4 bases and the J gene end by 4 bases; junction bases not matched to a gene: 6. Germline V lookup: CDR1 LNHDA, CDR2 SQIVND (reference sequence). The CDR3 spans 15 residues. Sorting of PBMCs yielded the CD4+ and CD8+ T cells.

Input material: CD8+ T cells sorted from blood. The chain uses TRBV19 and TRBJ2-1; 8 bases are a match to TRBD1. This clonotype was sampled from a human donor in good health. In nucleotides, the CDR3 is TGTGCCAGTAGTAGAGGGGACAGGACTTACAATGAGCAGTTCTTC. It codes for CASSRGDRTYNEQFF.